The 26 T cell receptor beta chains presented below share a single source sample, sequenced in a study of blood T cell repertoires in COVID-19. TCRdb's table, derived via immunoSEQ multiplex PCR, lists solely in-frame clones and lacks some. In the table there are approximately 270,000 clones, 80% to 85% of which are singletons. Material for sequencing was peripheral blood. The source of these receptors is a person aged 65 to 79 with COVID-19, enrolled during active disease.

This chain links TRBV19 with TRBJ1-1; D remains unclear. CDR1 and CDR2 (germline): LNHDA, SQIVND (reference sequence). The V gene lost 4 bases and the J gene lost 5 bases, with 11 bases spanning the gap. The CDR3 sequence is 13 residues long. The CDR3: CASSKRSDTEAFF. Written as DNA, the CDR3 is TGTGCCAGTAGTAAACGGAGCGATACTGAAGCTTTCTTT.

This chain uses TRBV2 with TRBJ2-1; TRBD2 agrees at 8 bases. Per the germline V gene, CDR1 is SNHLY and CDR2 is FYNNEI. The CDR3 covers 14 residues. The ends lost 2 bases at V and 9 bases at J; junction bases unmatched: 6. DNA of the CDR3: TGTGCCAGCAGTGAAACGGGGGGGCCGGGTGAGCAGTTCTTC. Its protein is CASSETGGPGEQFF.

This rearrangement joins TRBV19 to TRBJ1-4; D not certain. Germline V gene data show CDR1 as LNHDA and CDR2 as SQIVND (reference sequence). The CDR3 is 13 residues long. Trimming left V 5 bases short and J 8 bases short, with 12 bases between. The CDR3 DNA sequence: TGTGCCAGTAGTTCCCAAGCCGGGGAAAAACTGTTTTTT. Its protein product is CASSSQAGEKLFF.

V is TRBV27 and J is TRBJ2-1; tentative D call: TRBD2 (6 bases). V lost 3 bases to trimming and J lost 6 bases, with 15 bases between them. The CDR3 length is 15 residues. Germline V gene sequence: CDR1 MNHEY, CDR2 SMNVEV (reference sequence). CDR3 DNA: TGTGCCAGCAGTTTTGTTCTAGCGAGACCCAATGAGCAGTTCTTC. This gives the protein CASSFVLARPNEQFF.

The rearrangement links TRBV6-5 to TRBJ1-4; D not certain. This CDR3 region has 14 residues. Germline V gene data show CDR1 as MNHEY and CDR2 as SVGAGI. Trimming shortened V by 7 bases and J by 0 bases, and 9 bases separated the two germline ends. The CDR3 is CASTLVATNEKLFF. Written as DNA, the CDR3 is TGTGCCAGCACTCTAGTTGCAACTAATGAAAAACTGTTTTTT.

The CDR3 region is CATSADRAYYGYTF. The CDR3 region has the DNA TGTGCCACCAGCGCTGACAGGGCTTACTATGGCTACACCTTC. The chain joins TRBV15 to TRBJ1-2; TRBD1 agrees at 7 bases. The ends lost 5 bases at V and 3 bases at J; junction bases unmatched: 6. The CDR3 totals 14 residues. Germline V lookup: CDR1 LNHNV, CDR2 YYDKDF (reference sequence).

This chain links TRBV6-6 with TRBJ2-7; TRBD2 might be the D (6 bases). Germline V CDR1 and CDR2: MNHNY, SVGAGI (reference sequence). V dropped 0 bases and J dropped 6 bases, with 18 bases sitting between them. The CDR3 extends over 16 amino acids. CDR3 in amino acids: CASSYSTGVGGSEQYF. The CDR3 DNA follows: TGTGCCAGCAGTTACTCGACGGGGGTTGGGGGTAGCGAGCAGTACTTC.

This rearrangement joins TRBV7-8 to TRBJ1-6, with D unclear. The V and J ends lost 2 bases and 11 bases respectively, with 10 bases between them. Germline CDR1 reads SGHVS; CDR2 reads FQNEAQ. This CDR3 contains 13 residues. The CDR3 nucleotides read TGTGCCAGCAGCTTAAACGCCGGGACACCCCTCCACTTT. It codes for CASSLNAGTPLHF. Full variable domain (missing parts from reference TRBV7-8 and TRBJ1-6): GAGVSQSPRYKVAKRGQDVALRCDPISGHVSLFWYQQALGQGPEFLTYFQNEAQLDKSGLPSDRFFAERPEGSVSTLKIQRTQQEDSAVYLCASSLNAGTPLHFGNGTRLTVT.

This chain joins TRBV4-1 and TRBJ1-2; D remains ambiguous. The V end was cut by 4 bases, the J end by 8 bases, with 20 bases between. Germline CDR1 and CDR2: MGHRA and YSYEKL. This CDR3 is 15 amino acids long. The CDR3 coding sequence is TGCGCCAGCAGCCCAAGAGCGGCAGCCGCTGGGGGCTACACCTTC. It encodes CASSPRAAAAGGYTF.

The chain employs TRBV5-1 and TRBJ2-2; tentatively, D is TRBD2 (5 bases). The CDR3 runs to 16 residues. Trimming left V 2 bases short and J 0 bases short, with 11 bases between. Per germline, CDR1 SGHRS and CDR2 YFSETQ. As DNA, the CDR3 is TGCGCCAGCAGCTTTGGGGAGCACGCGAACACCGGGGAGCTGTTTTTT. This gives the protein CASSFGEHANTGELFF.

This chain's CDR3 is CASSPGADQPQHF. Written as DNA, the CDR3 is TGTGCCAGTAGTCCTGGGGCCGATCAGCCCCAGCATTTT. V usage is TRBV19 and J usage is TRBJ1-5; possibly TRBD1 for D (5 bases). The CDR3 covers 13 residues. The germline V gene encodes CDR1 LNHDA and CDR2 SQIVND (reference sequence). Trimming removed 5 bases from V and 5 bases from J, with 10 bases in between.

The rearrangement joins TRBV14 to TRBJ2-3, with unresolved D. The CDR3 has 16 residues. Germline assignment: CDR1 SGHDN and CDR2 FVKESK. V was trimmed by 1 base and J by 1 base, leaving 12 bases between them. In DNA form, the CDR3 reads TGTGCCAGCAGCCAAGGGCTTAACACCGGCACAGATACGCAGTATTTT. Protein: CASSQGLNTGTDTQYF.

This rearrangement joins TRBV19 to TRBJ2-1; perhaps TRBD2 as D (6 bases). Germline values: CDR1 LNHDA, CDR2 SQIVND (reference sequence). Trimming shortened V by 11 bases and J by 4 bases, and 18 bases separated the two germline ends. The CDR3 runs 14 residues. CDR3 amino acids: CARRTSIWYNEQFF. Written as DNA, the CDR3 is TGTGCCCGACGAACTAGCATCTGGTACAATGAGCAGTTCTTC.

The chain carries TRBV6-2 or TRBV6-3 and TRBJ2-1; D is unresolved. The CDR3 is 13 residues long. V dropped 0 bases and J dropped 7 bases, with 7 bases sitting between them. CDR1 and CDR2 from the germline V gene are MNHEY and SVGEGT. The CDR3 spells CASSYSLGNEQFF. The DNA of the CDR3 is TGTGCCAGCAGTTACTCGCTAGGAAATGAGCAGTTCTTC.

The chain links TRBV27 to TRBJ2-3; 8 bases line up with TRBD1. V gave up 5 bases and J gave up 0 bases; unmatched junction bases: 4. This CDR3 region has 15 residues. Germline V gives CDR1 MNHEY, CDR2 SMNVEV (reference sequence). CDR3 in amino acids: CASSPWTGSTDTQYF. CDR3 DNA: TGTGCCAGCAGTCCGTGGACAGGGAGCACAGATACGCAGTATTTT.

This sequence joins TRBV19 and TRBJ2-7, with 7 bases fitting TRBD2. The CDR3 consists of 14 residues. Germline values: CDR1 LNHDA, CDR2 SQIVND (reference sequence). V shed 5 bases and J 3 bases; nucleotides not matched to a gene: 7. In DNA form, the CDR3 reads TGTGCCAGTAGTGCCGGGACTATGGGCTACGAGCAGTACTTC. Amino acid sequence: CASSAGTMGYEQYF.

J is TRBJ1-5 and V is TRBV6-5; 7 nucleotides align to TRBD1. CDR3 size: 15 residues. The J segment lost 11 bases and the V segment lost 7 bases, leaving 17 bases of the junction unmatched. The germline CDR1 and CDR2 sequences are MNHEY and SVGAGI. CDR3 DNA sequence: TGTGCCAGCACCTCCGGGACAGATGGTCGAGGGGCCCAGCATTTT. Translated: CASTSGTDGRGAQHF.

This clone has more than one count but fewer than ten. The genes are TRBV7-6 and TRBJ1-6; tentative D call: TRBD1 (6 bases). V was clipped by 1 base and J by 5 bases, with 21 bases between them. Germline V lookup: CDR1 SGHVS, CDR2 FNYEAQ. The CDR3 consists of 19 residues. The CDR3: CASSLVPGGRGWNNSPLHF. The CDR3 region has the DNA TGTGCCAGCAGCTTAGTTCCGGGGGGCAGGGGTTGGAATAATTCACCCCTCCACTTT. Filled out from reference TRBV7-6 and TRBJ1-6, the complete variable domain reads GAGVSQSPRYKVTKRGQDVALRCDPISGHVSLYWYRQALGQGPEFLTYFNYEAQQDKSGLPNDRFSAERPEGSISTLTIQRTEQRDSAMYRCASSLVPGGRGWNNSPLHFGNGTRLTVT.

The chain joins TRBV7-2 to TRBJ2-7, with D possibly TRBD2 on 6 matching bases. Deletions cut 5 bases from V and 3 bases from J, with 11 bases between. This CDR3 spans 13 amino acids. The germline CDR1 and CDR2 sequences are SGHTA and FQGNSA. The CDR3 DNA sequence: TGTGCCAGCAGCAGCGGGCGTATCTACGAGCAGTACTTC. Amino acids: CASSSGRIYEQYF.

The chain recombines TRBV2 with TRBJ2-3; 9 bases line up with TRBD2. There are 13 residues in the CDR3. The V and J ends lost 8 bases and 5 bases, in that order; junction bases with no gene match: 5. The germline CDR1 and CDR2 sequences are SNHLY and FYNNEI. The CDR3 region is CASAGGLRDTQYF. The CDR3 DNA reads TGTGCCAGCGCGGGGGGGCTCAGAGATACGCAGTATTTT.

The CDR3 DNA reads TGTGCCAGCAGCTTGTTGCCAGGTTCCACCGGGGAGCTGTTTTTT. It translates to CASSLLPGSTGELFF. This chain connects TRBV7-3 to TRBJ2-2; no clear D gene. Per the germline V gene, CDR1 is SGHTA and CDR2 is FQGTGA. V was clipped by 3 bases and J by 4 bases, with 12 bases between them. The CDR3 extends over 15 amino acids.

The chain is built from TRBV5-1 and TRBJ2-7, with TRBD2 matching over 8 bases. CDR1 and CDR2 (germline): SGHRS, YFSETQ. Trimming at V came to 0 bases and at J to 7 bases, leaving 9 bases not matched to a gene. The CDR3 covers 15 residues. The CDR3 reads CASSLGASGSQEQYF. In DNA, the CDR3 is TGCGCCAGCAGCTTGGGAGCGAGCGGGAGTCAAGAGCAGTACTTC. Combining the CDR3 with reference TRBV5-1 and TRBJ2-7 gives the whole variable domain KAGVTQTPRYLIKTRGQQVTLSCSPISGHRSVSWYQQTPGQGLQFLFEYFSETQRNKGNFPGRFSGRQFSNSRSEMNVSTLELGDSALYLCASSLGASGSQEQYFGPGTRLTVT.

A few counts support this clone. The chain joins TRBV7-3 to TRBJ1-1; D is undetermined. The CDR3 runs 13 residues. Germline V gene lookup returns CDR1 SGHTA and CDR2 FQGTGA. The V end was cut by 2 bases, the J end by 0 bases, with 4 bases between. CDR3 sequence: CASSLHMNTEAFF. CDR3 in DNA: TGTGCCAGCAGCTTACACATGAACACTGAAGCTTTCTTT.

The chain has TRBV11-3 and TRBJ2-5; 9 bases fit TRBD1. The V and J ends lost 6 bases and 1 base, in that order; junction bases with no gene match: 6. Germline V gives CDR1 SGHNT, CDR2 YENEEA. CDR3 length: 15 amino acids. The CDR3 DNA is TGTGCCAGCAGTTCGGGACAGGGTTTCCAAGAGACCCAGTACTTC. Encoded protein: CASSSGQGFQETQYF.

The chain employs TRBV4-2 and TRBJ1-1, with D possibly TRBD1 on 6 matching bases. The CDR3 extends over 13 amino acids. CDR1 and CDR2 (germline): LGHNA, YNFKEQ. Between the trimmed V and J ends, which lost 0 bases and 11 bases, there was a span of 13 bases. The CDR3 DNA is TGTGCCAGCAGCCAAGATCCGTGGGGGCTGGCTTTCTTT. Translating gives CASSQDPWGLAFF.

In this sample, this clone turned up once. The CDR3 protein is CASSLRQGNQPQHF. The CDR3 DNA reads as TGTGCCAGCAGTTTACGGCAGGGCAATCAGCCCCAGCATTTT. The V and J genes are TRBV27 and TRBJ1-5, with D unclear. Germline lookup yields CDR1 MNHEY and CDR2 SMNVEV (reference sequence). Trimming left V 2 bases short and J 2 bases short, with 7 bases between. The CDR3 spans 14 residues.